These 23 T cell receptor beta chains were sequenced from one sample in a study of T cell responses to AZD1222 COVID-19 vaccine. Sequencing was performed with immunoSEQ multiplex PCR; in TCRdb, only in-frame clones are kept and a portion is missing. The top ten hold around 10% of the sample, which has some 120,000 clones, around 89% seen once. The input for sequencing was peripheral blood, taken on day 0 of MenACWY control vaccination. These receptors were collected from an adult in good health.

This chain links TRBV5-4 with TRBJ2-5; D may be TRBD1 or TRBD2 (5 bases each). The CDR3 totals 14 residues. Germline V gene data show CDR1 as SGHNT and CDR2 as YYREEE (reference sequence). Trimming removed 3 bases at V and 4 bases at J, with 13 bases between. CDR3 sequence (DNA): TGTGCCAGCAGCTCAGCCGGGACCGGAGAGACCCAGTACTTC. Translation: CASSSAGTGETQYF. The whole variable domain, filled in from reference TRBV5-4 and TRBJ2-5, reads ETGVTQSPTHLIKTRGQQVTLRCSSQSGHNTVSWYQQALGQGPQFIFQYYREEENGRGNFPPRFSGLQFPNYSSELNVNALELDDSALYLCASSSAGTGETQYFGPGTRLLVL.

The chain links TRBV5-6 to TRBJ2-5; D may match TRBD1 or TRBD2 (5 bases each). V was shortened by 2 bases and J by 1 base, with 15 bases between the two germline ends. The CDR3 consists of 16 residues. Germline V gene sequence: CDR1 SGHDT, CDR2 YYEEEE. The chain's CDR3 is CASSFKAHGGQETQYF. In DNA form, the CDR3 reads TGTGCCAGCAGCTTCAAGGCACATGGGGGCCAAGAGACCCAGTACTTC.

This chain uses TRBV29-1 with TRBJ1-2; 9 bases line up with TRBD1. V was pared by 5 bases and J by 7 bases, with 5 bases of the junction left unmatched. The CDR3 has 12 residues. CDR1 SQVTM and CDR2 ANQGSEA come from the germline V gene. The CDR3 DNA sequence: TGCAGCGTTAGGACAGGGGATACTGGCTACACCTTC. It translates to CSVRTGDTGYTF.

The chain combines TRBV27 with TRBJ1-2; a weak D match, TRBD1 (5 bases). The V end lost 2 bases, the J end lost 5 bases, and 15 bases lay between the germline ends. This CDR3 is 15 amino acids long. Germline CDR1 and CDR2: MNHEY and SMNVEV (reference sequence). As DNA, the CDR3 is TGTGCCAGCAGTTTAGGGGCAGGGCTATCGTATGGCTACACCTTC. This codes for CASSLGAGLSYGYTF.

The gene calls are TRBV6-6 and TRBJ1-5; D unresolved. CDR3 length: 15 residues. Deletions cut 2 bases from V and 2 bases from J, with 10 bases between. In germline, CDR1 is MNHNY, CDR2 SVGAGI (reference sequence). The DNA of the CDR3 is TGTGCCAGCAGTTACGGACGGGGTGGCAATCAGCCCCAGCATTTT. It specifies CASSYGRGGNQPQHF.

The gene calls are TRBV7-3 and TRBJ2-2, with unresolved D. The CDR3 contains 15 residues. Germline CDR1 reads SGHTA; CDR2 reads FQGTGA. V dropped 0 bases and J dropped 1 base, with 6 bases sitting between them. The CDR3: CASSLTRQNTGELFF. In DNA form, the CDR3 reads TGTGCCAGCAGCTTAACGCGACAGAACACCGGGGAGCTGTTTTTT.

The chain combines TRBV14 with TRBJ2-1, with 10 bases fitting TRBD2. This CDR3 comprises 15 residues. V trimming: 1 base; J trimming: 3 bases; junction bases outside the gene matches: 0. Per germline, CDR1 SGHDN and CDR2 FVKESK. CDR3 sequence: CASSQGTSGYNEQFF. Here the CDR3 DNA reads TGTGCCAGCAGCCAAGGGACTAGCGGCTACAATGAGCAGTTCTTC.

The chain recombines TRBV5-6 with TRBJ1-5, with 10 bases fitting TRBD1. The CDR3 has 15 residues. The V gene's germline CDR1 is SGHDT and CDR2 YYEEEE. V gave up 4 bases and J gave up 7 bases; unmatched junction bases: 8. CDR3 in DNA: TGTGCCAGCAGCCGTACCGGGACAGGGGACCAGCCCCAGCATTTT. Translation gives CASSRTGTGDQPQHF.

The chain uses TRBV10-2 and TRBJ1-4; 7 nucleotides line up with TRBD1. The CDR3 contains 14 residues. V lost 8 bases and J lost 1; bases outside the gene matches: 4. Germline V gene sequence: CDR1 WSHSY, CDR2 SAAADI. The CDR3 sequence: CASAGGGTNEKLFF. The CDR3 coding sequence is TGCGCCAGCGCAGGGGGTGGAACTAATGAAAAACTGTTTTTT.

The chain combines TRBV4-2 with TRBJ2-2; TRBD2 matches 11 bases. Germline CDR1 reads LGHNA; CDR2 reads YNFKEQ. The CDR3 spans 16 residues. V lost 5 bases and J lost 6; bases outside the gene matches: 8. CDR3 in amino acids: CASSTRLAGRAGELFF. The CDR3 bases are TGTGCCAGCAGCACCCGACTAGCGGGACGGGCCGGGGAGCTGTTTTTT.

V gene TRBV7-2 combines with J gene TRBJ1-2; a possible D gene is TRBD1 (6 bases). The ends were cut back, 4 bases at V and 2 bases at J, with 17 bases in the middle. This CDR3 is 16 amino acids long. Germline V lookup: CDR1 SGHTA, CDR2 FQGNSA. The CDR3 loop reads CASSSPVGQPNYGYTF. The CDR3 DNA sequence: TGTGCCAGCAGCTCCCCAGTCGGACAGCCAAACTATGGCTACACCTTC.

V is TRBV4-1 and J is TRBJ1-2; 11 nucleotides line up with TRBD1. V was clipped by 1 base and J by 5 bases; unmatched bases: 3. Germline V CDR1 and CDR2: MGHRA, YSYEKL. The CDR3 has 15 amino acids. CDR3 loop: CASSQVGTGGYGYTF. The DNA for the CDR3 is TGCGCCAGCAGCCAAGTGGGGACAGGGGGTTATGGCTACACCTTC.

This chain links TRBV13 with TRBJ2-7, with TRBD2 matching 8 bases. The V gene end was trimmed by 5 bases and the J gene end by 0 bases; junction bases not matched to a gene: 9. Germline CDR1 and CDR2: PRHDT and FYEKMQ (reference sequence). The CDR3 contains 16 residues. CDR3 in DNA: TGTGCCAGCAGCCCTACGGGGCGGGAGGACTCCTACGAGCAGTACTTC. The encoded protein is CASSPTGREDSYEQYF.

The chain joins TRBV5-4 to TRBJ2-1; D ambiguous. This CDR3 has 15 amino acids. The V end was cut by 0 bases, the J end by 3 bases, with 10 bases between. Germline-derived CDR1 and CDR2 are SGHNT and YYREEE (reference sequence). Here the CDR3 DNA reads TGTGCCAGCAGCTTGGCCCCCCGGAACTACAATGAGCAGTTCTTC. Translated: CASSLAPRNYNEQFF.

The chain couples TRBV12-3 or TRBV12-4 to TRBJ1-2; D unresolved. V was pared by 2 bases and J by 4 bases, with 8 bases between. The CDR3 runs to 13 residues. The CDR3 sequence is CASSLQAAYGYTF. The DNA of the CDR3 is TGTGCCAGCAGTTTACAGGCAGCCTATGGCTACACCTTC.

This clone was detected only a few times. V is TRBV10-3 and J is TRBJ2-7; 12 bases agree with TRBD2. CDR3 size: 16 residues. V gave up 4 bases and J gave up 0 bases; unmatched junction bases: 4. Germline CDR1 reads ENHRY; CDR2 reads SYGVKD. This CDR3 is CAISGGTSGFSYEQYF. As DNA, the CDR3 is TGTGCCATCAGTGGAGGGACTAGCGGGTTCTCCTACGAGCAGTACTTC.

This clone showed up just a few times. The J gene is TRBJ2-7, the V gene TRBV7-9; possibly TRBD1 for D (6 bases). Germline loops: CDR1 SEHNR, CDR2 FQNEAQ (reference sequence). With 3 bases removed from V and 3 bases from J, the gap between germline ends came to 15 bases. This CDR3 contains 15 residues. CDR3 amino acids: CASSFPQGRGYEQYF. The CDR3 DNA follows: TGTGCCAGCAGCTTTCCGCAGGGCAGGGGCTACGAGCAGTACTTC.

This chain connects TRBV11-2 to TRBJ2-2; weak D call: TRBD1 (5 bases). V was cut by 1 base and J by 4 bases, with 7 bases left in between. This CDR3 comprises 14 residues. The V gene's germline CDR1 is SGHAT and CDR2 FQNNGV. CDR3 loop: CASSLGQITGELFF. In DNA, the CDR3 is TGTGCCAGCAGCTTAGGACAGATCACCGGGGAGCTGTTTTTT.

The J gene is TRBJ2-1, the V gene TRBV7-7; TRBD2 matches at 8 bases. Looked up from germline, CDR1 is SSHAT and CDR2 is FNYEAQ (reference sequence). With 2 bases clipped from V and 8 bases from J, the junction kept 5 bases outside the gene matches. The CDR3 totals 14 residues. The CDR3: CASSLREGLDEQFF. The CDR3 DNA follows: TGTGCCAGCAGCTTACGGGAGGGCCTCGATGAGCAGTTCTTC.

V and J are TRBV9 and TRBJ2-6, with D uncertain. V was cut by 1 base and J by 0 bases, with 8 bases left in between. The CDR3 runs to 16 residues. Germline assignment: CDR1 SGDLS and CDR2 YYNGEE. In nucleotides, the CDR3 is TGTGCCAGCAGCGTAACACTCGGCTCTGGGGCCAACGTCCTGACTTTC. Amino acids: CASSVTLGSGANVLTF.

The J gene is TRBJ2-1, the V gene TRBV6-5; D gene unclear. CDR3 size: 14 residues. The germline V gene has CDR1 MNHEY and CDR2 SVGAGI. The ends were cut back, 8 bases at V and 0 bases at J, with 11 bases in the middle. Written as DNA, the CDR3 is TGTGCCAGCCACGGCGGTAGCTCCTACAATGAGCAGTTCTTC. Protein: CASHGGSSYNEQFF.

The chain couples TRBV18 to TRBJ1-5; 7 positions agree with TRBD1. CDR3 length: 16 residues. V dropped 2 bases and J dropped 6; count of bases not matched to a gene: 10. Per germline, CDR1 KGHSH and CDR2 LQKENI. The CDR3 bases are TGTGCCAGCTCACCAGGCCGAGGTGACAGGGCTCAGCCCCAGCATTTT. Translation: CASSPGRGDRAQPQHF.

The genes are TRBV5-6 and TRBJ1-5, with TRBD1 matching 8 bases. Trimming cost V 5 bases and J 8 bases; bases outside gene matches: 9. The germline V gene encodes CDR1 SGHDT and CDR2 YYEEEE. This CDR3 is built from 14 residues. The CDR3 DNA is TGTGCCAGCAGTCGACAGGGGCGGCGGGAGCCCCAGCATTTT. Its protein product is CASSRQGRREPQHF. The entire variable domain, with the rest obtained from reference TRBV5-6 and TRBJ1-5, is as follows: DAGVTQSPTHLIKTRGQQVTLRCSPKSGHDTVSWYQQALGQGPQFIFQYYEEEERQRGNFPDRFSGHQFPNYSSELNVNALLLGDSALYLCASSRQGRREPQHFGDGTRLSIL.